Listed here are 16 T cell receptor beta chains from one sample, sequenced in a study of control samples from healthy donors and cancer patients. Sequencing was performed with immunoSEQ multiplex PCR; in TCRdb, only in-frame clones are kept and a portion is missing. Among roughly 94,000 clones listed, around 85% were seen once. Material: PBMCs. These receptors were taken from a man between 65 and 85 years old with lung cancer.

The table lists this clone with a count of one. The chain employs TRBV5-5 and TRBJ2-7; D is undetermined. Germline V gene data show CDR1 as SGHKS and CDR2 as YYEKEE (reference sequence). The V gene lost 0 bases and the J gene lost 2 bases, with 9 bases spanning the gap. This CDR3 region has 14 residues. The CDR3 region has the DNA TGTGCCAGCAGCTTGGAGGCAGGCCCCTACGAGCAGTACTTC. It translates to CASSLEAGPYEQYF.

The V call is TRBV7-9, the J call TRBJ2-7; TRBD1 might be the D (6 bases). The germline CDR1 and CDR2 sequences are SEHNR and FQNEAQ (reference sequence). Trimming removed 4 bases from V and 5 bases from J, with 21 bases in between. The CDR3 runs 16 residues. CDR3 sequence (DNA): TGTGCCAGCAGCTCTGAAAAGCAGGGGTTTCGGGACGAGCAGTACTTC. It translates to CASSSEKQGFRDEQYF. The full variable domain, rest sourced from reference TRBV7-9 and TRBJ2-7, is DTGVSQNPRHKITKRGQNVTFRCDPISEHNRLYWYRQTLGQGPEFLTYFQNEAQLEKSRLLSDRFSAERPKGSFSTLEIQRTEQGDSAMYLCASSSEKQGFRDEQYFGPGTRLTVT.

The table lists this clone with a few counts. This chain uses TRBV18 with TRBJ2-1, with D possibly TRBD1 on 6 matching bases. V was cut by 3 bases and J by 5 bases, with 11 bases left in between. This CDR3 has 14 residues. Germline values: CDR1 KGHSH, CDR2 LQKENI. This chain's CDR3 is CASSPLDRNNEQFF. CDR3 DNA sequence: TGTGCCAGCTCACCCCTGGACAGAAACAATGAGCAGTTCTTC.

The chain joins TRBV10-1 to TRBJ2-3, with unresolved D. CDR3 size: 13 residues. The germline V gene has CDR1 WNHNN and CDR2 SYGVQD (reference sequence). The V and J ends lost 1 base and 1 base respectively, with 3 bases between them. CDR3 protein: CASSEYGTDTQYF. DNA of the CDR3: TGCGCCAGCAGTGAGTACGGCACAGATACGCAGTATTTT.

This chain links TRBV15 with TRBJ2-7, with a possible D match to TRBD1 (6 bases). Germline V gene lookup returns CDR1 LNHNV and CDR2 YYDKDF (reference sequence). The V end was cut by 0 bases, the J end by 2 bases, with 23 bases between. The CDR3 spans 19 residues. The CDR3 DNA reads TGTGCCACCAGCAGAGATACAGGGCCCAGCAGGGTCGGTCCCTACGAGCAGTACTTC. This sequence encodes CATSRDTGPSRVGPYEQYF. The whole variable domain, remainder taken from reference TRBV15 and TRBJ2-7, is DAMVIQNPRYQVTQFGKPVTLSCSQTLNHNVMYWYQQKSSQAPKLLFHYYDKDFNNEADTPDNFQSRRPNTSFCFLDIRSPGLGDTAMYLCATSRDTGPSRVGPYEQYFGPGTRLTVT.

This clone was recorded only once. The J gene is TRBJ2-7, the V gene TRBV30; D is unresolved. V gave up 3 bases and J gave up 8 bases, with 14 bases separating them. The V gene's germline CDR1 is GTSNPN and CDR2 SVGIG (reference sequence). The CDR3 extends over 12 amino acids. CDR3 residues: CAWSEDRGQQYF. The CDR3 nucleotides are TGTGCCTGGAGCGAGGACCGAGGCCAGCAGTACTTC.

In this sample, this clone turned up a few times. The chain recombines TRBV5-6 with TRBJ2-1; D may be TRBD1 (5 bases). The CDR3 totals 16 residues. V gave up 4 bases and J gave up 0 bases, with 14 bases separating them. Germline CDR1 and CDR2: SGHDT and YYEEEE. The CDR3 region is CASSPQGGSSYNEQFF. The DNA for the CDR3 is TGTGCCAGCAGCCCCCAGGGCGGAAGCTCCTACAATGAGCAGTTCTTC.

The gene calls are TRBV14 and TRBJ2-3; D unclear. V gave up 1 base and J gave up 9 bases, with 5 bases separating them. The CDR3 is made up of 11 amino acids. Germline CDR1 is SGHDN and CDR2 is FVKESK. The CDR3 nucleotides read TGTGCCAGCAGCCAAGGGCTAACGCAGTATTTT. Translating it yields CASSQGLTQYF.

V and J are TRBV19 and TRBJ1-1; D gene uncertain. V was shortened by 5 bases and J by 4 bases, with 17 bases between the two germline ends. The CDR3 is made up of 15 amino acids. Germline loops: CDR1 LNHDA, CDR2 SQIVND (reference sequence). The CDR3 reads CASSLPAQRGTEAFF. The CDR3 bases are TGTGCCAGTAGTCTTCCAGCTCAACGGGGCACTGAAGCTTTCTTT.

The chain recombines TRBV28 with TRBJ1-1, with TRBD1 as a possible D gene (6 bases). The V end was cut by 7 bases, the J end by 7 bases, with 19 bases between. CDR3 length: 14 residues. Germline-derived CDR1 and CDR2 are MDHEN and SYDVKM. CDR3 DNA sequence: TGTGCCAGCACCCCTTCCGCAGGGGTCGTTGAAGCTTTCTTT. This gives the protein CASTPSAGVVEAFF.

The rearrangement links TRBV10-1 to TRBJ1-3; D remains ambiguous. V lost 3 bases to trimming and J lost 4 bases, with 4 bases between them. The CDR3 has 12 amino acids. Per the germline V gene, CDR1 is WNHNN and CDR2 is SYGVQD (reference sequence). The CDR3 region has the DNA TGCGCCAGCAGTGATTTGGGAAACACCATATATTTT. Translated: CASSDLGNTIYF.

The chain joins TRBV15 to TRBJ1-2, with a tentative D call TRBD1 (6 bases). The CDR3 is made up of 16 amino acids. Per germline, CDR1 LNHNV and CDR2 YYDKDF (reference sequence). The ends were cut back, 0 bases at V and 6 bases at J, with 17 bases in the middle. The CDR3 coding sequence is TGTGCCACCAGCAGAGATCAGGTGGGGGGCGGGAATGGCTACACCTTC. Protein sequence: CATSRDQVGGGNGYTF.

The chain couples TRBV25-1 to TRBJ2-1, with D perhaps being TRBD1 or TRBD2 (5 bases each). Trimming stripped 4 bases from V and 3 bases from J, with 16 bases between. The CDR3 totals 16 residues. The germline V gene encodes CDR1 MGHDK and CDR2 SYGVNS. CDR3 sequence: CASSASGRWFYNEQFF. The CDR3 nucleotides read TGTGCCAGCAGTGCCTCGGGACGGTGGTTCTACAATGAGCAGTTCTTC.

V and J are TRBV10-3 and TRBJ2-3, with 7 bases matching TRBD2. The germline V gene encodes CDR1 ENHRY and CDR2 SYGVKD. V lost 5 bases and J lost 1; bases outside the gene matches: 6. The CDR3 is 15 amino acids. This chain's CDR3 is CAISLAAAGTDTQYF. The CDR3 region has the DNA TGTGCCATCAGTCTAGCGGCGGCTGGCACAGATACGCAGTATTTT.

J is TRBJ2-2 and V is TRBV18, with 10 bases identical to TRBD1. Germline loops: CDR1 KGHSH, CDR2 LQKENI. V was clipped by 6 bases and J by 0 bases; unmatched bases: 4. CDR3 length: 16 amino acids. CDR3 residues: CASSQTGGPNTGELFF. In DNA, the CDR3 is TGTGCCAGCTCCCAGACAGGGGGCCCGAACACCGGGGAGCTGTTTTTT.

V and J are TRBV7-6 and TRBJ1-1; D possibly corresponds to TRBD1 (6 bases). This CDR3 has 16 residues. With 5 bases removed from V and 0 bases from J, the gap between germline ends came to 16 bases. Looked up from germline, CDR1 is SGHVS and CDR2 is FNYEAQ. CDR3 protein: CASSPREGGVNTEAFF. In nucleotides, the CDR3 is TGTGCCAGCAGCCCCCGAGAGGGGGGGGTGAACACTGAAGCTTTCTTT.